This T cell receptor (beta chain) was observed in a study of glioma-infiltrating T cells after dendritic cell vaccination. General study points: Higher pretreatment TIL content predicted longer progression-free time and survival. Higher TCR clonality did not directly relate to longer survival.

Sample time point: after dendritic cell vaccination, including at tumor progression/relapse. PBMC sampling occurred before vaccination, two weeks after the third dose, and at progression. To note about this clone: Its antigen is undetermined.

CDR1 and CDR2 from the germline V gene are SGHDT and YYEEEE. The CDR3 runs 14 residues. With V trimmed by 4 bases and J by 9 bases, 10 bases remained unmatched. Input was 2 ug genomic DNA, or all available if less. The data were produced by immunoSEQ multiplex PCR, yet TCRdb's version contains in-frame clones alone and is incomplete. The sample records some 90,000 clones, 80% to 90% being singletons. V gene TRBV5-6 combines with J gene TRBJ2-7; 10 nucleotides align to TRBD1. This specimen was blood, taken after dendritic cell vaccination. The source is a human donor with glioblastoma. The CDR3 protein is CASSLRDRGFLQYV. The CDR3 bases are TGTGCCAGCAGCCTCCGGGACAGGGGTTTTTTGCAGTACGTC.